This TCR beta chain was observed in a study of control samples from healthy donors and cancer patients. Assay used: immunoSEQ multiplex PCR; TCRdb lists only in-frame clones, some missing. The sample contains fewer than 90,000 clones, roughly 90% of which appear only once. The sample comprised PBMCs. This sequence was found in a woman in her fifties or sixties with head and neck cancer.

For the CDR3, the DNA is TGTGCCAGCAGCTTAACCTCCCCTAGCGGGAGAAGCACAGATACGCAGTATTTT. Translated, it gives CASSLTSPSGRSTDTQYF. This chain links TRBV7-6 with TRBJ2-3, with 10 positions matching TRBD2. CDR3 size: 18 residues. Per the germline V gene, CDR1 is SGHVS and CDR2 is FNYEAQ. V was clipped by 2 bases and J by 0 bases; unmatched bases: 8. Variable domain in full (rest from reference TRBV7-6 and TRBJ2-3): GAGVSQSPRYKVTKRGQDVALRCDPISGHVSLYWYRQALGQGPEFLTYFNYEAQQDKSGLPNDRFSAERPEGSISTLTIQRTEQRDSAMYRCASSLTSPSGRSTDTQYFGPGTRLTVL.